One and the same sample provided the 18 T cell receptor beta chains below, sequenced in a study of regulatory dendritic cells for organ transplantation. Libraries were prepared by immunoSEQ multiplex PCR; TCRdb keeps only in-frame clonotypes and omits some of them. The repertoire includes approximately 12,000 clones, around two thirds of them detected once, and under 0.8% sits in the top ten. Sorted T cells were CFSE-labeled and cultured four to five days with allogeneic regulatory or mature dendritic cells at 1:10. Their specific antigens are unknown. The sample consisted of naive CD4+ T cells from blood cultured with regulatory dendritic cells. Subset indicated: CD45RA+ naive T cells. The receptors come from a human donor in good health.

The CDR3 sequence is CASSPQGMRDTQYF. Written as DNA, the CDR3 is TGTGCCAGCAGTCCACAGGGGATGCGAGATACGCAGTATTTT. This chain links TRBV6-6 with TRBJ2-3; TRBD1 matches 7 bases. This CDR3 has 14 amino acids. The V gene end was trimmed by 5 bases and the J gene end by 5 bases; junction bases not matched to a gene: 7. CDR1 and CDR2 (germline): MNHNY, SVGAGI (reference sequence).

The chain links TRBV7-9 to TRBJ1-3; no definite D call. This CDR3 region has 14 residues. V was trimmed by 2 bases and J by 2 bases, leaving 7 bases between them. Germline-derived CDR1 and CDR2 are SEHNR and FQNEAQ (reference sequence). CDR3 DNA: TGTGCCAGCAGCTTATCCGCGGCTGGAAACACCATATATTTT. This translates into CASSLSAAGNTIYF.

The table lists this clone with a count of one. The chain has TRBV6-4 and TRBJ2-5; possible D gene TRBD1, 6 bases. Trimming took off 4 bases at V and 5 bases at J, with 20 bases between the two ends. This CDR3 has 16 amino acids. Germline V CDR1 and CDR2: MRHNA, SNTAGT. The CDR3 protein is CASSVIDRRGVETQYF. The CDR3 nucleotides read TGTGCCAGCAGTGTCATAGACAGGCGAGGAGTCGAGACCCAGTACTTC.

The chain joins TRBV6-6 to TRBJ2-4, with 7 bases matching TRBD1. Trimming removed 8 bases from V and 7 bases from J; junction bases left unmatched: 11. CDR1 and CDR2 from the germline V gene are MNHNY and SVGAGI (reference sequence). The CDR3 totals 14 residues. DNA of the CDR3: TGTGCCAGCCGTTTCGACAGGGCGGCGAACATTCAGTACTTC. Its translation is CASRFDRAANIQYF.

CDR3 nucleotides: TGTGCCACTACTAGAGGACAGGGGTACAATTCACCCCTCCACTTT. Protein: CATTRGQGYNSPLHF. The chain combines TRBV2 with TRBJ1-6, with 9 bases that match TRBD1. V was pared by 10 bases and J by 7 bases, with 11 bases of the junction left unmatched. This CDR3 is 15 amino acids long. CDR1 is SNHLY and CDR2 is FYNNEI in the germline V gene.

The chain is built from TRBV29-1 and TRBJ2-7; 8 nucleotides line up with TRBD1. V lost 6 bases and J lost 7; bases outside the gene matches: 11. The germline CDR1 and CDR2 sequences are SQVTM and ANQGSEA. The CDR3 extends over 13 amino acids. CDR3 DNA sequence: TGCAGCGTGGGACACAGGGGGTCCGGGGAGCAGTACTTC. Residues: CSVGHRGSGEQYF.

This clone was seen a single time. The chain employs TRBV15 and TRBJ2-1; no clear D gene. The CDR3 loop spans 14 amino acids. V was clipped by 1 base and J by 8 bases, with 12 bases between them. Germline-derived CDR1 and CDR2 are LNHNV and YYDKDF (reference sequence). In DNA form, the CDR3 reads TGTGCCACCAGCAGAGTATCCCCAGAACATGAGCAGTTCTTC. It encodes CATSRVSPEHEQFF.

This clone was seen a few times. CDR3: CASSTQGRNTEAFF. CDR3 nucleotide sequence: TGTGCCAGTAGTACACAGGGTCGGAACACTGAAGCTTTCTTT. This chain links TRBV19 with TRBJ1-1; the D gene is possibly TRBD1 (6 bases). The ends were cut back, 4 bases at V and 1 base at J, with 10 bases in the middle. CDR3 length: 14 amino acids. Germline values: CDR1 LNHDA, CDR2 SQIVND (reference sequence).

DNA for the CDR3: TGTGCCAGTAGTATACCGACAGGGGGCTTCACTGAAGCTTTCTTT. It translates to CASSIPTGGFTEAFF. This chain uses TRBV19 with TRBJ1-1; 10 positions match TRBD1. V lost 2 bases and J lost 4; bases outside the gene matches: 4. Germline V gives CDR1 LNHDA, CDR2 SQIVND (reference sequence). This CDR3 has 15 residues.

The chain uses TRBV6-5 and TRBJ1-1; 10 positions match TRBD1. Germline V gene lookup returns CDR1 MNHEY and CDR2 SVGAGI. There are 15 residues in the CDR3. The V gene end was trimmed by 6 bases and the J gene end by 0 bases; junction bases not matched to a gene: 4. CDR3 amino acids: CASRDRGAVNTEAFF. Here the CDR3 DNA reads TGTGCCAGCAGGGACAGGGGGGCCGTGAACACTGAAGCTTTCTTT.

The chain uses TRBV7-9 and TRBJ1-2, with TRBD1 matching over 8 bases. Germline V CDR1 and CDR2: SEHNR, FQNEAQ (reference sequence). The CDR3 is 14 amino acids. V dropped 7 bases and J dropped 0; count of bases not matched to a gene: 4. DNA for the CDR3: TGTGCCAGCACCCTACAGGGGGCTAACTATGGCTACACCTTC. Translating gives CASTLQGANYGYTF.

The CDR3 spells CASSSGLAGGGEQFF. DNA of the CDR3: TGCGCCAGCAGCTCCGGACTAGCGGGGGGGGGAGAGCAGTTCTTC. The chain recombines TRBV5-1 with TRBJ2-1, with 15 bases matching TRBD2. Germline assignment: CDR1 SGHRS and CDR2 YFSETQ. V shed 3 bases and J 10 bases; nucleotides not matched to a gene: 5. The CDR3 covers 15 residues.

This chain connects TRBV6-5 to TRBJ1-2, with 9 bases fitting TRBD1. CDR1 MNHEY and CDR2 SVGAGI come from the germline V gene. V gave up 4 bases and J gave up 8 bases; unmatched junction bases: 14. The CDR3 consists of 16 residues. CDR3 protein: CASSSFGDRVGGGYTF. DNA for the CDR3: TGTGCCAGCAGTTCCTTTGGGGACAGGGTTGGGGGGGGCTACACCTTC.

This clone appeared a few times. The chain recombines TRBV2 with TRBJ2-5, with 8 nucleotides matching TRBD1. CDR3 length equals 14 residues. The germline V gene has CDR1 SNHLY and CDR2 FYNNEI. Germline trimming cut 6 bases from V and 2 bases from J; bases unmatched to any gene: 5. The CDR3 region has the DNA TGTGCCAGCAGCAGGACAGGGTTTCAAGAGACCCAGTACTTC. Translation gives CASSRTGFQETQYF.

The V gene is TRBV2, the J gene TRBJ2-5; 8 nucleotides align to TRBD2. Germline V gene lookup returns CDR1 SNHLY and CDR2 FYNNEI. The CDR3 covers 14 residues. V lost 6 bases and J lost 5; bases outside the gene matches: 8. CDR3 DNA sequence: TGTGCCAGCAGGACGGCTAGCGGGCAGGAGACCCAGTACTTC. Encoded protein: CASRTASGQETQYF.

The genes are TRBV4-1 and TRBJ2-3; TRBD2 aligns across 7 bases. Losses at the gene ends were 4 bases for V and 4 bases for J; bases not matched to a gene: 2. This CDR3 is 13 amino acids long. Germline V gives CDR1 MGHRA, CDR2 YSYEKL. CDR3 residues: CASSPGLADTQYF. As DNA, the CDR3 is TGCGCCAGCAGCCCAGGACTAGCAGATACGCAGTATTTT.

This clone came up once. The chain carries TRBV7-3 and TRBJ2-2; 10 nucleotides match TRBD1. The germline gives CDR1 SGHTA, CDR2 FQGTGA. The CDR3 length is 16 residues. The V and J ends lost 0 bases and 5 bases, in that order; junction bases with no gene match: 3. CDR3 coding DNA: TGTGCCAGCAGCTTAACGTCGGGACAGGGGACCGGGGAGCTGTTTTTT. Translating gives CASSLTSGQGTGELFF.

The gene calls are TRBV6-1 and TRBJ1-1, with D possibly matching TRBD1 (6 bases). The germline CDR1 and CDR2 sequences are MNHNS and SASEGT. V lost 3 bases to trimming and J lost 11 bases, with 16 bases between them. The CDR3 extends over 13 amino acids. The CDR3 region is CASSDWGRDTAFF. The CDR3 DNA is TGTGCCAGCAGTGATTGGGGGCGCGATACGGCTTTCTTT.